The next 17 T cell receptor beta chains were all read from a single sample in a study of CD8 T cells in Susac syndrome. With random hexamers, reverse transcription was performed on roughly 0.5 to 1 ug of RNA. TCRdb ran MiXCR on the immunoSEQ multiplex PCR reads and lists one entry per CDR3 protein. The data show about 240,000 distinct CDR3 sequences, with about 95% seen just once and about 0.1% held by the top ten. Sequenced input: CD4+ T cells from PBMCs. The origin of the receptors is a human donor with Susac syndrome.

The J gene is TRBJ2-1, the V gene TRBV29-1; a possible D gene is TRBD1 (5 bases). The CDR3 extends over 14 amino acids. Germline CDR1 and CDR2: SQVTM and ANQGSEA. Between the trimmed V and J ends, which lost 0 bases and 0 bases, there was a span of 6 bases. The chain's CDR3 is CSVEDRDSYNEQFF. The DNA for the CDR3 is TGCAGCGTTGAAGACAGGGACTCCTACAATGAGCAGTTCTTC.

This chain links TRBV15 with TRBJ2-5; possible D gene TRBD2, 6 bases. The CDR3 is 13 amino acids. The V end lost 9 bases, the J end lost 5 bases, and 16 bases lay between the germline ends. CDR1 and CDR2 from the germline V gene are LNHNV and YYDKDF (reference sequence). CDR3 loop: CATSMGGVETQYF. The CDR3, as DNA: TGTGCCACTTCGATGGGGGGTGTGGAGACCCAGTACTTC.

The V and J genes are TRBV12-5 and TRBJ2-5, with no clear D. The germline V gene encodes CDR1 LGHNT and CDR2 FRNRAP. There are 14 residues in the CDR3. V was clipped by 1 base and J by 2 bases, with 8 bases between them. CDR3 residues: CASGLGAAQETQYF. The CDR3 DNA reads TGTGCTAGTGGTTTGGGCGCGGCGCAAGAGACCCAGTACTTC.

The genes are TRBV7-2 and TRBJ2-1; 11 bases map to TRBD2. J gave up 0 bases and V 0 bases, and 10 bases lay outside the gene matches. Germline assignment: CDR1 SGHTA and CDR2 FQGNSA. The CDR3 runs to 20 residues. CDR3 sequence: CASSLAPYSGRGPSYNEQFF. CDR3 bases: TGTGCCAGCAGCTTAGCTCCGTATAGCGGGAGGGGCCCCTCCTACAATGAGCAGTTCTTC.

The V and J genes are TRBV20-1 and TRBJ2-2; perhaps TRBD2 as D (6 bases). The CDR3 contains 13 residues. Trimming removed 3 bases from V and 4 bases from J, with 9 bases in between. CDR1 DFQATT and CDR2 SNEGSKA come from the germline V gene (reference sequence). The CDR3 region is CSASGRVTGELFF. The CDR3 bases are TGCAGTGCTAGCGGGAGAGTCACCGGGGAGCTGTTTTTT.

The chain has TRBV4-1 and TRBJ1-1; D perhaps matches TRBD1 (5 bases). This CDR3 has 17 residues. Germline V gives CDR1 MGHRA, CDR2 YSYEKL. The V end was cut by 0 bases, the J end by 5 bases, with 19 bases between. CDR3 amino acids: CASSQERVGRAKTEAFF. Written as DNA, the CDR3 is TGCGCCAGCAGCCAAGAGAGGGTGGGCAGGGCGAAAACTGAAGCTTTCTTT.

The chain's CDR3 is CASSLQGDYGYTF. Here the CDR3 DNA reads TGTGCCAGCAGCCTTCAGGGTGACTATGGCTACACCTTC. This chain connects TRBV7-3 to TRBJ1-2; TRBD1 is a possible D gene (5 bases). Germline V CDR1 and CDR2: SGHTA, FQGTGA. The CDR3 consists of 13 residues. V was pared by 5 bases and J by 3 bases, with 10 bases between.

The V call is TRBV11-2, the J call TRBJ1-4; D ambiguous. Germline V gene sequence: CDR1 SGHAT, CDR2 FQNNGV. V dropped 3 bases and J dropped 8 bases, with 10 bases sitting between them. The CDR3 sequence is 13 residues long. The CDR3 is CASSFQFGEKLFF. DNA of the CDR3: TGTGCCAGCAGCTTTCAATTTGGAGAAAAACTGTTTTTT.

The chain uses TRBV30 and TRBJ1-3, with 7 positions matching TRBD1. V shed 8 bases, J shed 1 base, and the junction held 2 bases outside the gene matches. This CDR3 contains 12 residues. The germline CDR1 and CDR2 sequences are GTSNPN and SVGIG (reference sequence). CDR3 DNA: TGTGCCACGACAGGGTCTGGAAACACCATATATTTT. It specifies CATTGSGNTIYF.

V and J are TRBV20-1 and TRBJ2-5; 10 bases align to TRBD2. The CDR3 totals 13 residues. Germline V gene data show CDR1 as DFQATT and CDR2 as SNEGSKA (reference sequence). The CDR3 sequence is CSSPKREGETQYF. The CDR3 DNA follows: TGCAGCTCCCCTAAGCGGGAGGGCGAGACCCAGTACTTC.

The chain carries TRBV15 and TRBJ2-2, with 7 bases identical to TRBD1. CDR1 is LNHNV, CDR2 YYDKDF, per germline (reference sequence). The CDR3 length is 17 residues. V dropped 2 bases and J dropped 2; count of bases not matched to a gene: 8. The CDR3 nucleotides are TGTGCCACCAGCAGAAAGACCGGGACAGCTAACACCGGGGAGCTGTTTTTT. The encoded protein is CATSRKTGTANTGELFF.

This chain connects TRBV27 to TRBJ1-1; TRBD1 matches 7 bases. The CDR3 runs 14 residues. Germline CDR1 MNHEY, CDR2 SMNVEV (reference sequence). V lost 3 bases and J lost 6; bases outside the gene matches: 7. This CDR3 is CASSFYRTGSEAFF. The CDR3 nucleotides are TGTGCCAGCAGTTTCTATAGGACAGGCTCTGAAGCTTTCTTT.

The chain is built from TRBV5-4 and TRBJ2-1; D is undetermined. Per germline, CDR1 SGHNT and CDR2 YYREEE (reference sequence). The CDR3 has 12 amino acids. Deletions cut 1 base from V and 7 bases from J, with 6 bases between. The CDR3 is CASSLQRNEQFF. In DNA, the CDR3 is TGTGCCAGCAGCTTGCAGCGAAATGAGCAGTTCTTC.

The V gene is TRBV29-1, the J gene TRBJ2-7, with D perhaps TRBD1 or TRBD2 (5 bases each). The germline V and J ends were trimmed by 5 bases and 1 base, with 9 bases remaining between them. The CDR3 covers 12 residues. Looked up from germline, CDR1 is SQVTM and CDR2 is ANQGSEA. This CDR3 is CSVRDGSYEQYF. The CDR3, as DNA: TGCAGCGTTAGGGACGGTTCCTACGAGCAGTACTTC.

The chain couples TRBV6-5 to TRBJ1-5, with D tentatively TRBD1 (6 bases). Germline CDR1 reads MNHEY; CDR2 reads SVGAGI. The CDR3 totals 14 residues. Trimming removed 2 bases from V and 4 bases from J, with 9 bases in between. CDR3 residues: CASSYGRGNQPQHF. Here the CDR3 DNA reads TGTGCCAGCAGTTACGGGAGGGGGAATCAGCCCCAGCATTTT.

V usage is TRBV30 and J usage is TRBJ1-2; no clear D gene. V was pared by 4 bases and J by 7 bases, with 7 bases between. Germline V gene sequence: CDR1 GTSNPN, CDR2 SVGIG (reference sequence). CDR3 length equals 10 residues. CDR3 DNA sequence: TGTGCCTGGAAGAGAGGTGGCTACACCTTC. Translating gives CAWKRGGYTF.

The J gene is TRBJ2-5, the V gene TRBV3-1; D unresolved. CDR3 size: 14 residues. Germline V gene data show CDR1 as LGHDT and CDR2 as YNNKEL (reference sequence). V lost 4 bases to trimming and J lost 1 base, with 10 bases between them. The CDR3 here is CASSRSRFQETQYF. The CDR3 nucleotides are TGTGCCAGCAGCCGCTCTCGGTTCCAAGAGACCCAGTACTTC.